The clone carrying this T cell receptor beta chain was recorded only once. The antigen remains undetermined. The length of the CDR3 is 15 residues. Per the germline V gene, CDR1 is SGHNT and CDR2 is YYREEE (reference sequence). V was trimmed by 6 bases and J by 7 bases, leaving 17 bases between them. This entry comes from a study of T cell responses to AZD1222 COVID-19 vaccine. The method was immunoSEQ multiplex PCR; TCRdb's version includes in-frame clones alone and lacks a portion of them. Counted here are roughly 150,000 clones, around 91% occurring once; the ten biggest clones make up 6% to 8%. General observations from the study: In the spike-specific TCR repertoire, nearly half reportedly target unmutated variant regions. Spike was spanned by vaccine-associated CD4 TCRs, which were dominant at 160-218 and 743-854.

Source: peripheral blood, taken on day 0 of AZD1222 vaccination. This chain joins TRBV5-4 and TRBJ1-6; perhaps TRBD1 as D (6 bases). This receptor was obtained from an adult in good health. The CDR3 sequence: CASTRTVGENSPLHF. CDR3 nucleotides: TGTGCCAGCACCAGGACAGTCGGGGAGAATTCACCCCTCCACTTT.